This is a list of T cell receptor beta chains from one sample in a study of regulatory T cells in long-lasting Graves disease. TCRdb independently ran MiXCR on the multiplex PCR reads; one entry per CDR3 protein. The data contain about 440,000 distinct CDR3 sequences, more than 12% of them singletons. The same data also went into a second study, on T cells in Graves' hyperthyroidism and ophthalmopathy.

Sample: peripheral blood mononuclear cells (PBMCs), taken at new diagnosis, from a patient treated with antithyroid drugs. These TCRs come from a woman aged 25 to 45 with Graves disease. Both conserved end residues are part of each CDR3. Fields, in order: D gene, V gene, clone size, J gene, CDR3 protein, CDR3 DNA. A D gene is named only where the DNA matches it firmly. The size field is filled for only some rows; it gives once, few, many or a size class.

-	TRBV30	many	TRBJ2-7	CAWSTPGEQYF	TGTGCCTGGAGTACGCCAGGGGAGCAGTACTTC
TRBD1	TRBV5-1	-	TRBJ2-1	CASTISGQADGEQFF	TGCGCCAGCACCATATCGGGACAGGCAGACGGTGAGCAGTTCTTC
TRBD2	TRBV5-1	few	TRBJ2-5	CASRAGGPETQYF	TGCGCCAGCAGGGCGGGAGGGCCGGAGACCCAGTACTTC
-	TRBV10-2	few	TRBJ1-3	CASSGWQSGNTIYF	TGCGCCAGCTCTGGATGGCAGAGCGGAAACACCATATATTTT
-	TRBV12-5	-	TRBJ2-1	CASGLVPGYNEQFF	TGTGCTAGTGGTTTGGTCCCTGGGTACAATGAGCAGTTCTTC
-	TRBV6-1	many	TRBJ2-2	CASSEIRGQNTGELFF	TGTGCCAGCAGTGAAATCAGGGGTCAGAACACCGGGGAGCTGTTTTTT
-	TRBV19	few	TRBJ2-5	CASSMGGGGRETQYF	TGTGCCAGTAGTATGGGGGGAGGGGGGAGAGAGACCCAGTACTTC
TRBD2	TRBV6-2/TRBV6-3	-	TRBJ2-2	CASSPHFGLAGDTGELFF	TGTGCCAGCAGTCCGCACTTCGGACTAGCGGGAGACACCGGGGAGCTGTTTTTT
TRBD2	TRBV28	-	TRBJ2-6	CASSSYRGGRNSGANVLTF	TGTGCCAGCAGTTCTTACCGCGGCGGGAGAAACTCTGGGGCCAACGTCCTGACTTTC
-	TRBV27	-	TRBJ1-4	CASSSLWRAPGLKTNEKLFF	TGTGCCAGCAGTTCGTTATGGAGGGCCCCGGGACTTAAAACTAATGAAAAACTGTTTTTT
-	TRBV7-9	few	TRBJ2-1	CASSRPYYNEQFF	TGTGCCAGCAGCCGACCGTACTACAATGAGCAGTTCTTC
TRBD1	TRBV10-3	few	TRBJ1-6	CAISERGGSSPLHF	TGTGCCATCAGTGAACGAGGGGGCAGTTCACCCCTCCACTTT
TRBD1	TRBV7-8	many	TRBJ1-4	CASSRVGTGGAGRIF	TGTGCCAGCAGCCGTGTCGGGACAGGGGGCGCGGGGCGTATTTTT
-	TRBV2	few	TRBJ2-2	CASTGTNTGELFF	TGTGCCAGTACAGGAACGAACACCGGGGAGCTGTTTTTT
-	TRBV20-1	many	TRBJ1-1	CSARDQAGWDTEAFF	TGCAGTGCTAGAGATCAGGCAGGGTGGGACACTGAAGCTTTCTTT
-	TRBV6-1	-	TRBJ2-1	CASTKLEGAIYYNEQFF	TGTGCCAGCACTAAGTTGGAGGGGGCCATATATTACAATGAGCAGTTCTTC
TRBD1	TRBV28	-	TRBJ2-5	CASSSPGQIQETQYF	TGTGCCAGCAGCTCCCCGGGACAGATCCAAGAGACCCAGTACTTC
-	TRBV19	few	TRBJ1-2	CASLTGQIYTF	TGTGCCAGTCTCACGGGCCAAATCTACACCTTC
-	TRBV28	-	TRBJ1-3	CASSPAGGTGNTIYF	TGTGCCAGCAGCCCCGCTGGGGGGACTGGAAACACCATATATTTT
TRBD2	TRBV11-3	-	TRBJ2-7	CASSLLGLASYEQYF	TGTGCCAGCAGCTTATTGGGACTAGCGAGCTACGAGCAGTACTTC
TRBD2	TRBV5-5	-	TRBJ2-7	CASSLAGREKVMVYEQYF	TGTGCCAGCAGCTTGGCGGGGCGGGAGAAGGTAATGGTCTACGAGCAGTACTTC
TRBD2	TRBV7-3	many	TRBJ2-1	CASSLIPGSWTSGYNEQFF	TGTGCCAGCAGCTTAATACCGGGTAGTTGGACTAGCGGGTACAATGAGCAGTTCTTC
TRBD2	TRBV20-1	many	TRBJ2-1	CSASGLAGPWDEQFF	TGCAGTGCTAGTGGACTAGCGGGTCCCTGGGATGAGCAGTTCTTC
-	TRBV3-1	once	TRBJ2-7	CASSQDPIPLEQYF	TGTGCCAGCAGCCAAGACCCCATCCCCCTCGAGCAGTACTTC
TRBD2	TRBV9	-	TRBJ2-7	CASSASSSGRNEQYF	TGTGCCAGCAGCGCATCCAGTAGCGGGAGGAACGAGCAGTACTTC
-	TRBV4-1	-	TRBJ1-2	CASSQDQTAYGYTF	TGCGCCAGCAGCCAAGACCAGACAGCCTATGGCTACACCTTC
-	TRBV11-2	many	TRBJ2-7	CASSLEAGVAFEQYF	TGTGCCAGCAGCTTAGAGGCCGGAGTCGCCTTCGAGCAGTACTTC
-	TRBV5-6	-	TRBJ1-1	CASSLFGENTEAFF	TGTGCCAGCAGCTTGTTCGGGGAGAACACTGAAGCTTTCTTT
TRBD2	TRBV7-2	many	TRBJ2-1	CASSQSTSGISVQFF	TGTGCCAGCAGCCAATCGACTAGCGGGATTAGCGTGCAGTTCTTC